This T cell receptor beta chain derives from a study of post-analysis software for immune sequencing data. The overall study: Some patients lacked subtype; others had relapsing-remitting, secondary progressive or progressive-relapsing disease.

Trimming removed 8 bases from V and 4 bases from J; junction bases left unmatched: 6. Germline V CDR1 and CDR2: DFQATT, SNEGSKA (reference sequence). The CDR3 is 13 residues long. This clonotype has a handful of counts. Antigen unknown. Unique molecular identifiers were built into the TCR beta cDNA libraries. TCRdb re-analysed the PCR reads in MiXCR, keeping a single row per CDR3 protein. The sample contains 800,000 to 950,000 distinct CDR3 sequences, around 53% of which appear only once. Overall study results and limits: When compared against controls, multiple sclerosis patients showed significantly lower normalized Chao1 diversity. Patients used roughly five TRBV segments, including TRBV5-6, TRBV5-1 and TRBV20-1, more often than controls. By F measure, samples from a shared preparation batch strongly co-clustered.

The sequenced sample was blood. The source of this sequence is a girl between 5 and 17 years old with multiple sclerosis. The chain is built from TRBV20-1 and TRBJ2-7; 12 positions match TRBD2. The CDR3 is CSYETSGGYEQYF. The CDR3 nucleotides are TGCAGTTATGAGACTAGCGGGGGTTACGAGCAGTACTTC.